Many counts were recorded for the clone carrying this T cell receptor beta chain. The CDR3 extends over 13 amino acids. V lost 3 bases, J lost 4 bases, and 7 bases lay in between. Via MiXCR, TCRdb re-called the RT-PCR reads, giving one row per CDR3 protein. The sample holds under 850,000 distinct CDR3 sequences, around 20% seen once. These data belong to a study of response to subunit inactivated influenza vaccine. This clonotype originated in a man aged 50-60 years who received an inactivated influenza vaccine. The rearrangement joins TRBV12-3 or TRBV12-4 to TRBJ2-1; D is perhaps TRBD2 (6 bases). The starting material was PBMCs from blood, obtained around 5 days after vaccination. The CDR3 reads CASSFGRYNEQFF. The CDR3 coding sequence is TGTGCCAGCAGTTTTGGGAGGTACAATGAGCAGTTCTTC.